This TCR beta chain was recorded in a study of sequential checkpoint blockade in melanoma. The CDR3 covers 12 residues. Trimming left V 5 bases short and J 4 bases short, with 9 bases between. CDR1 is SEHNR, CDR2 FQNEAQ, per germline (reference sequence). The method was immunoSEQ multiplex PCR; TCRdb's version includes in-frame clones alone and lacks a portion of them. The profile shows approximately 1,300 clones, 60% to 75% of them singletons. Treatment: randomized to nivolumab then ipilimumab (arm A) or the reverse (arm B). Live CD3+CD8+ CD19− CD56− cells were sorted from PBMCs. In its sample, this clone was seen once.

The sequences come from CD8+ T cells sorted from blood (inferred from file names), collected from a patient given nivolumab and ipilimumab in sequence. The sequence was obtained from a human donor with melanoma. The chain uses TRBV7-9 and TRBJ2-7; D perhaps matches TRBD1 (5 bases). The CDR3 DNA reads TGTGCCAGCAGCGTGACAGATTACGAGCAGTACTTC. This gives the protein CASSVTDYEQYF.